This T cell receptor beta chain appears in the sequencing data of a study of blood T cell repertoires in COVID-19. Whole-study context: The United States, Italy and Spain were the sources of the acute and convalescent COVID-19 samples. Sample material is recorded as cDNA or gDNA derived from T cells, B-cell-depleted T cells, or PBMCs.

V gave up 7 bases and J gave up 0 bases; unmatched junction bases: 10. The CDR3 has 16 amino acids. Per the germline V gene, CDR1 is SGHAT and CDR2 is FQNNGV. Authors' analysis steps: Nucleated cell number was recorded as an estimate derived from reference gene primer amplification. The assay was immunoSEQ multiplex PCR, and TCRdb's table has in-frame clones only and misses some. The V and J calls and clone size were taken over from that table, and D and trimming were inferred from the DNA. The sample includes 60,000 to 75,000 clones, roughly 80% of them seen just once. This sequence was found in a human donor in a cohort sampled during active COVID-19. Sample: peripheral blood. The rearrangement joins TRBV11-2 to TRBJ2-3; 7 bases are a match to TRBD2. CDR3 nucleotides: TGTGCCAGCACGCCCCGGTGGGGGGGGAGCACAGATACGCAGTATTTT. Its protein is CASTPRWGGSTDTQYF.